One TCR beta chain is described in this entry. This CDR3 comprises 17 residues. V shed 0 bases and J shed 5 bases, with 16 bases lying between them. Germline CDR1 reads ENHRY; CDR2 reads SYGVKD. The sample is drawn from a study of early T cells in non-severe SARS-CoV-2 infection. TCRdb re-called the 5' RACE reads with MiXCR, one entry per CDR3 protein. The data contain approximately 69,000 distinct CDR3 sequences, 12% of them seen just once; the ten biggest clones take up approximately 6.4%. The source is an adult who was a healthcare worker with PCR-confirmed SARS-CoV-2 infection or an uninfected control (not recorded which). Sequencing was performed on whole blood. The chain employs TRBV10-3 and TRBJ2-2; D call uncertain. The CDR3 loop reads CAISESRQGYGTGELFF. CDR3 bases: TGTGCCATCAGTGAGTCTCGCCAAGGGTATGGAACCGGGGAGCTGTTTTTT.